This TCR beta chain was identified in a study of PD-1 blockade in classical Hodgkin lymphoma. A few counts support this clone. Germline CDR1 reads ENHRY; CDR2 reads SYGVKD. V was trimmed by 6 bases and J by 5 bases, leaving 6 bases between them. This CDR3 has 11 residues. Libraries were prepared by immunoSEQ multiplex PCR; TCRdb keeps only in-frame clonotypes and omits some of them. The repertoire holds 90,000 or so clones, roughly 78% seen once, with roughly 10% in the top ten. Noted time point: cycle 4 day 1 (C4D1), after more than five weeks of nivolumab. Each patient relapsed following autologous stem cell transplantation, and prior brentuximab vedotin exposure differed.

The sequence was obtained from a human donor with classical Hodgkin lymphoma. Sequencing used peripheral blood mononuclear cells (PBMCs), obtained before the fourth cycle of nivolumab. The chain carries TRBV10-3 and TRBJ2-3; D is uncertain. The CDR3 DNA follows: TGTGCCATCAGAACAGAAGATACGCAGTATTTT. Its protein product is CAIRTEDTQYF.